The 26 T cell receptor beta chains reported below all come from one sample, sequenced in a study of cytomegalovirus exposure and HLA in healthy donors. PCR employed 60 Vbeta and 13 Jbeta primers. Profiled with immunoSEQ multiplex PCR; TCRdb holds only in-frame clones, not every one. The repertoire has roughly 100,000 clones, under 85% of them found once; the top ten carry about 3.5%. The sample comprised PBMCs. These receptor sequences come from a woman aged 40 to 49 in good health and CMV-seronegative.

The rearrangement links TRBV5-4 to TRBJ2-1, with 11 nucleotides matching TRBD2. From germline, CDR1 is SGHNT and CDR2 YYREEE (reference sequence). The CDR3 covers 18 residues. The ends lost 4 bases at V and 3 bases at J; junction bases unmatched: 12. CDR3 in amino acids: CASSRRDSGRALYNEQFF. CDR3 sequence (DNA): TGTGCCAGCAGCCGCCGGGATAGCGGGAGGGCCCTCTACAATGAGCAGTTCTTC.

V is TRBV7-9 and J is TRBJ1-1, with 9 bases fitting TRBD1. CDR3 size: 15 residues. Germline CDR1 SEHNR, CDR2 FQNEAQ (reference sequence). Trimming cost V 5 bases and J 3 bases; bases outside gene matches: 7. The CDR3 is CASSGTGRRDTEAFF. CDR3 sequence (DNA): TGTGCCAGCAGCGGGACAGGGCGAAGAGACACTGAAGCTTTCTTT.

The chain combines TRBV5-8 with TRBJ2-7; D is perhaps TRBD2 (5 bases). Germline V gives CDR1 SGHTS, CDR2 YDEGEE. The germline V and J ends were trimmed by 4 bases and 3 bases, with 17 bases remaining between them. This CDR3 has 15 residues. The CDR3 DNA reads TGTGCCAGCAGCCCTGGAGGTTCACCTTTCTACGAGCAGTACTTC. This sequence encodes CASSPGGSPFYEQYF. Full variable domain (outside the CDR3, taken from reference TRBV5-8 and TRBJ2-7): EAGVTQSPTHLIKTRGQQATLRCSPISGHTSVYWYQQALGLGLQFLLWYDEGEERNRGNFPPRFSGRQFPNYSSELNVNALELEDSALYLCASSPGGSPFYEQYFGPGTRLTVT.

This chain uses TRBV27 with TRBJ2-5, with 11 positions matching TRBD2. There are 17 residues in the CDR3. V was pared by 0 bases and J by 5 bases, with 8 bases of the junction left unmatched. Germline CDR1 MNHEY, CDR2 SMNVEV (reference sequence). In DNA form, the CDR3 reads TGTGCCAGCAGTTTATCTTCCGGGACTAGCGGTCGGGAGACCCAGTACTTC. Translating it yields CASSLSSGTSGRETQYF.

V and J are TRBV4-1 and TRBJ2-3, with a weak D call TRBD1 (5 bases). The CDR3 has 15 residues. Germline CDR1 reads MGHRA; CDR2 reads YSYEKL. Between the trimmed V and J ends, which lost 1 base and 0 bases, there was a span of 8 bases. CDR3 coding DNA: TGCGCCAGCAGCCAAGGTCCAGGGAGCACAGATACGCAGTATTTT. This translates into CASSQGPGSTDTQYF.

In DNA, the CDR3 is TGTGCCGGGACCGCAGCGAACGCCTACGAGCAGTACTTC. This gives the protein CAGTAANAYEQYF. The J gene is TRBJ2-7, the V gene TRBV30; D possibly matches TRBD1 or TRBD2 (5 bases each). The CDR3 is 13 residues long. The V gene lost 8 bases and the J gene lost 2 bases, with 16 bases spanning the gap. CDR1 and CDR2 from the germline V gene are GTSNPN and SVGIG (reference sequence).

V is TRBV28 and J is TRBJ1-3, with a weak D call TRBD1 (6 bases). The germline V gene encodes CDR1 MDHEN and CDR2 SYDVKM. The length of the CDR3 is 16 residues. Trimming shortened V by 5 bases and J by 0 bases, and 14 bases separated the two germline ends. The CDR3 here is CASSLLTGSSGNTIYF. The CDR3 bases are TGTGCCAGCAGTCTCCTTACAGGGAGCTCTGGAAACACCATATATTTT.

This clone showed up just once. The gene calls are TRBV6-5 and TRBJ1-5; D is ambiguous. The ends were cut back, 0 bases at V and 3 bases at J, with 9 bases in the middle. Germline CDR1 and CDR2: MNHEY and SVGAGI. The CDR3 is made up of 15 amino acids. Here the CDR3 DNA reads TGTGCCAGCAGTTACTCGAGCACGAACAATCAGCCCCAGCATTTT. Translated: CASSYSSTNNQPQHF.

V gene TRBV18 combines with J gene TRBJ2-7; 8 nucleotides align to TRBD1. Looked up from germline, CDR1 is KGHSH and CDR2 is LQKENI. The CDR3 totals 13 residues. With 3 bases clipped from V and 2 bases from J, the junction kept 0 bases outside the gene matches. This chain's CDR3 is CASSPDRAYEQYF. The DNA for the CDR3 is TGTGCCAGCTCACCGGACAGGGCCTACGAGCAGTACTTC.

The CDR3 region is CAISEFEVSETQYF. DNA of the CDR3: TGTGCCATCAGTGAGTTTGAGGTAAGCGAGACCCAGTACTTC. The chain joins TRBV10-3 to TRBJ2-5; D gene uncertain. Germline V gives CDR1 ENHRY, CDR2 SYGVKD. The length of the CDR3 is 14 residues. Trimming shortened V by 1 base and J by 5 bases, and 11 bases separated the two germline ends.

The chain carries TRBV6-1 and TRBJ2-7; D may be TRBD1 (5 bases). The germline V gene encodes CDR1 MNHNS and CDR2 SASEGT. Trimming took off 5 bases at V and 5 bases at J, with 10 bases between the two ends. This CDR3 region has 12 residues. The CDR3 loop reads CASSPYRNEQYF. CDR3 in DNA: TGTGCCAGCAGTCCCTACAGGAACGAGCAGTACTTC.

This chain uses TRBV29-1 with TRBJ1-2, with TRBD1 matching over 7 bases. Trimming removed 0 bases from V and 4 bases from J; junction bases left unmatched: 11. Germline lookup yields CDR1 SQVTM and CDR2 ANQGSEA. The CDR3 is 16 amino acids. The CDR3 coding sequence is TGCAGCGTTGAAGATCTCGACAGGGCCGTCGTCTATGGCTACACCTTC. It is translated as CSVEDLDRAVVYGYTF. Supplemented by reference TRBV29-1 and TRBJ1-2, the full variable domain reads SAVISQKPSRDICQRGTSLTIQCQVDSQVTMMFWYRQQPGQSLTLIATANQGSEATYESGFVIDKFPISRPNLTFSTLTVSNMSPEDSSIYLCSVEDLDRAVVYGYTFGSGTRLTVV.

This clone was detected only a few times. The chain carries TRBV6-5 and TRBJ1-5; TRBD1 matches 7 bases. The CDR3 has 15 residues. The V and J ends lost 4 bases and 4 bases, in that order; junction bases with no gene match: 7. Germline V gives CDR1 MNHEY, CDR2 SVGAGI. The chain's CDR3 is CASSSDRARNQPQHF. CDR3 nucleotide sequence: TGTGCCAGCAGTTCTGACAGGGCTAGGAATCAGCCCCAGCATTTT.

The J gene is TRBJ2-3, the V gene TRBV11-2; weak D call: TRBD2 (5 bases). CDR3 length: 15 residues. V lost 4 bases and J 3 bases, leaving 14 bases between the germline ends. Germline CDR1 and CDR2: SGHAT and FQNNGV. As DNA, the CDR3 is TGTGCCAGCAGCTGGGGTGAGAGACTAACAGATACGCAGTATTTT. This codes for CASSWGERLTDTQYF. Based on the CDR3 plus reference TRBV11-2 and TRBJ2-3, the full variable domain is EAGVAQSPRYKIIEKRQSVAFWCNPISGHATLYWYQQILGQGPKLLIQFQNNGVVDDSQLPKDRFSAERLKGVDSTLKIQPAKLEDSAVYLCASSWGERLTDTQYFGPGTRLTVL.

The chain is built from TRBV7-2 and TRBJ1-3; D is undetermined. Trimming cost V 1 base and J 0 bases, with 7 bases left between them. This CDR3 is 15 amino acids long. Per the germline V gene, CDR1 is SGHTA and CDR2 is FQGNSA. CDR3: CASSLDGISGNTIYF. The CDR3 region has the DNA TGTGCCAGCAGCTTAGACGGGATCTCTGGAAACACCATATATTTT. The full variable domain, in which reference TRBV7-2 and TRBJ1-3 provide the parts outside the CDR3, is GAGVSQSPSNKVTEKGKDVELRCDPISGHTALYWYRQSLGQGLEFLIYFQGNSAPDKSGLPSDRFSAERTGGSVSTLTIQRTQQEDSAVYLCASSLDGISGNTIYFGEGSWLTVV.

The V and J genes are TRBV9 and TRBJ1-3, with D perhaps TRBD1 (5 bases). CDR3 length: 12 amino acids. Trimming stripped 7 bases from V and 7 bases from J, with 12 bases between. The germline V gene has CDR1 SGDLS and CDR2 YYNGEE. Here the CDR3 reads CASGREGNTIYF. The CDR3 DNA reads TGTGCCAGCGGAAGGGAGGGGAACACCATATATTTT.

This rearrangement joins TRBV29-1 to TRBJ2-1; D gene uncertain. Between the trimmed V and J ends, which lost 3 bases and 7 bases, there was a span of 10 bases. This CDR3 is built from 12 residues. Germline CDR1 and CDR2: SQVTM and ANQGSEA. For the CDR3, the DNA is TGCAGCGTTGAGGGCAGCCGAAATGAGCAGTTCTTC. This gives the protein CSVEGSRNEQFF.

This chain links TRBV7-2 with TRBJ2-4; a weak D match, TRBD2 (6 bases). The CDR3 has 19 residues. From germline, CDR1 is SGHTA and CDR2 FQGNSA. The V end lost 1 base, the J end lost 3 bases, and 22 bases lay between the germline ends. The CDR3: CASSLVSGRGERVKNIQYF. The CDR3 nucleotides are TGTGCCAGCAGCTTAGTTTCCGGTCGCGGGGAGAGAGTCAAAAACATTCAGTACTTC.

In nucleotides, the CDR3 is TGTGCCAGCAGTTTAGCTAGGACTAGCGGGAGGGTCCCCTCGATGGAGCAGTTCTTC. This gives the protein CASSLARTSGRVPSMEQFF. This chain links TRBV27 with TRBJ2-1, with 15 bases fitting TRBD2. Germline assignment: CDR1 MNHEY and CDR2 SMNVEV (reference sequence). V was pared by 2 bases and J by 10 bases, with 15 bases of the junction left unmatched. The CDR3 spans 19 residues.

The chain employs TRBV19 and TRBJ2-2; D is perhaps TRBD2 (6 bases). Deletions cut 5 bases from V and 5 bases from J, with 12 bases between. Germline V gene lookup returns CDR1 LNHDA and CDR2 SQIVND (reference sequence). CDR3 size: 14 residues. In nucleotides, the CDR3 is TGTGCCAGTAGTGCACATGGGGGGACCGGGGAGCTGTTTTTT. It is translated as CASSAHGGTGELFF.

This clone has only a few counts. The CDR3 DNA reads TGTGCCAGCAGCTCAGACCCCGGGACTGAAGCTTTCTTT. It yields the protein CASSSDPGTEAFF. The chain employs TRBV5-5 and TRBJ1-1; D not resolved. The CDR3 is 13 residues long. The V gene's germline CDR1 is SGHKS and CDR2 YYEKEE (reference sequence). The germline V and J ends were trimmed by 3 bases and 5 bases, with 11 bases remaining between them.

This rearrangement joins TRBV30 to TRBJ1-1, with a tentative D call TRBD1 (6 bases). Germline lookup yields CDR1 GTSNPN and CDR2 SVGIG (reference sequence). The V end was cut by 5 bases, the J end by 8 bases, with 21 bases between. This CDR3 contains 14 residues. CDR3 sequence reads: CAWAPRGRGLEAFF. Here the CDR3 DNA reads TGTGCCTGGGCTCCGCGGGGGAGGGGGTTAGAAGCTTTCTTT.

In its sample, this clone was seen once. In nucleotides, the CDR3 is TGTGCCAGCAGTTTGCGGGGCGCGGGGCAAGAGACCCAGTACTTC. Protein sequence: CASSLRGAGQETQYF. V gene TRBV28 combines with J gene TRBJ2-5; a possible D gene is TRBD2 (6 bases). V shed 3 bases and J shed 2 bases, with 13 bases lying between them. Germline assignment: CDR1 MDHEN and CDR2 SYDVKM. This CDR3 region has 15 residues.

The chain is built from TRBV7-8 and TRBJ1-2, with D possibly matching TRBD1 (6 bases). Trimming took off 4 bases at V and 5 bases at J, with 23 bases between the two ends. From germline, CDR1 is SGHVS and CDR2 FQNEAQ. The CDR3 runs to 17 residues. This CDR3 reads CASSSKRPTGIQYGYTF. CDR3 sequence (DNA): TGTGCCAGCAGCTCCAAGAGGCCCACAGGGATCCAGTATGGCTACACCTTC.

The V gene is TRBV28, the J gene TRBJ2-7; the match to TRBD1 covers 8 bases. The V and J ends lost 2 bases and 6 bases, in that order; junction bases with no gene match: 9. Germline V gives CDR1 MDHEN, CDR2 SYDVKM. The CDR3 extends over 15 amino acids. CDR3 sequence: CASSLGQGLGGEQYF. CDR3 DNA sequence: TGTGCCAGCAGTTTAGGACAGGGTTTAGGTGGCGAGCAGTACTTC.

The chain employs TRBV19 and TRBJ2-3; D might be TRBD2 (6 bases). The ends were cut back, 3 bases at V and 1 base at J, with 14 bases in the middle. Germline V gene lookup returns CDR1 LNHDA and CDR2 SQIVND (reference sequence). The CDR3 sequence is 16 residues long. The DNA of the CDR3 is TGTGCCAGTAGTATTCCATCGGGAGTCGGCACAGATACGCAGTATTTT. Translated, it gives CASSIPSGVGTDTQYF.